Sequencing of this T cell receptor (beta chain) was carried out in a study of human T cells and chemical hapten exposure. General study points: No shift was seen in TCRs above 1 in 1000 frequency with DPC sensitization.

Time point denoted: pre-sensitization, week 0. Regarding treatment: therapeutic diphenylcyclopropenone sensitization with weekly scalp DPC. Trimming took 5 bases from V and 7 from J; bases not matched to a gene: 10. Germline loops: CDR1 MDHEN, CDR2 SYDVKM. The CDR3 has 15 amino acids. This clonotype was observed a few times. Its antigen is not known. Via MiXCR, TCRdb re-called the RACE reads, giving one row per CDR3 protein. The sample holds around 260,000 distinct CDR3 sequences, approximately 8.4% seen once. This clonotype was obtained from a woman aged 40 to 50 with alopecia areata. Some clones in this sample may be carry-over from other donors' samples. V usage is TRBV28 and J usage is TRBJ2-1; 8 bases align to TRBD2. Sequencing was performed on whole blood, taken in connection with sensitization to the hapten diphenylcyclopropenone (DPC). This CDR3 is CASSLIAGRRNEQFF. In DNA form, the CDR3 reads TGTGCCAGCAGTCTCATAGCGGGGAGGAGGAATGAGCAGTTCTTC. The full variable domain, its missing parts supplied by reference TRBV28 and TRBJ2-1, is DVKVTQSSRYLVKRTGEKVFLECVQDMDHENMFWYRQDPGLGLRLIYFSYDVKMKEKGDIPEGYSVSREKKERFSLILESASTNQTSMYLCASSLIAGRRNEQFFGPGTRLTVL.